These 32 T cell receptor beta chains came from one sample sequenced in a study of shared clonotypes between healthy human individuals. Only in-frame clones appear in the TCRdb table, and some are missing; sequencing was by immunoSEQ multiplex PCR. Of over a million clones in the sample, roughly 74% were seen once. Sequencing used memory CD4+ T cells from PBMCs. The subset is: CD45RA-negative fraction. These receptors were taken from a man aged 18-30 years in good health. Some clones in this sample may be carry-over from other donors' samples.

This clone is a singleton in its sample. The chain couples TRBV2 to TRBJ2-3; no definite D call. This CDR3 contains 11 residues. Looked up from germline, CDR1 is SNHLY and CDR2 is FYNNEI. The V and J ends lost 7 bases and 6 bases respectively, with 8 bases between them. CDR3 sequence reads: CASTTVDTQYF. The DNA for the CDR3 is TGTGCCAGCACGACTGTGGATACGCAGTATTTT.

The V gene is TRBV6-1, the J gene TRBJ1-2; D call uncertain. There are 13 residues in the CDR3. Trimming left V 2 bases short and J 8 bases short, with 12 bases between. Germline V gives CDR1 MNHNS, CDR2 SASEGT. CDR3 sequence (DNA): TGTGCCAGCAGTGAATGGGCAGGTGGGGGCTACACCTTC. It codes for CASSEWAGGGYTF.

This chain uses TRBV27 with TRBJ2-2; TRBD2 agrees at 8 bases. Losses at the gene ends were 8 bases for V and 5 bases for J; bases not matched to a gene: 16. The V gene's germline CDR1 is MNHEY and CDR2 SMNVEV (reference sequence). The CDR3 consists of 17 residues. This chain's CDR3 is CASRRLGGLGETGELFF. For the CDR3, the DNA is TGTGCCAGCCGCCGACTAGGGGGACTAGGAGAGACCGGGGAGCTGTTTTTT.

The J gene is TRBJ1-1, the V gene TRBV6-5, with D perhaps TRBD1 (6 bases). V lost 5 bases to trimming and J lost 2 bases, with 12 bases between them. The germline CDR1 and CDR2 sequences are MNHEY and SVGAGI. The length of the CDR3 is 14 residues. CDR3 DNA: TGTGCCAGCAGTCCTAGGACAGCAAACACTGAAGCTTTCTTT. Amino acids: CASSPRTANTEAFF.

This clone was detected once. The genes are TRBV7-9 and TRBJ2-7, with a possible D match to TRBD1 (6 bases). The germline V gene encodes CDR1 SEHNR and CDR2 FQNEAQ (reference sequence). The CDR3 totals 12 residues. V was clipped by 5 bases and J by 6 bases, with 11 bases between them. The CDR3 loop reads CASSANRVEQYF. The CDR3 nucleotides read TGTGCCAGCAGCGCAAACAGGGTCGAGCAGTACTTC.

This clone showed up just once. This chain joins TRBV6-1 and TRBJ1-5, with no clear D. There are 16 residues in the CDR3. Trimming stripped 2 bases from V and 9 bases from J, with 20 bases between. Germline V lookup: CDR1 MNHNS, CDR2 SASEGT. The CDR3 DNA sequence: TGTGCCAGCAGTGAAAATCGATGGACGGATCCCCGGCCCCAGCATTTT. This codes for CASSENRWTDPRPQHF.

Of note for this clone: Other DNA sequences in this specimen translate into the identical CDR3. The J gene is TRBJ2-3, the V gene TRBV5-1; 9 bases map to TRBD2. The CDR3 length is 16 residues. Germline CDR1 reads SGHRS; CDR2 reads YFSETQ. V lost 0 bases, J lost 0 bases, and 2 bases stayed unmatched. The CDR3 region is CASSLGLAESTDTQYF. DNA for the CDR3: TGCGCCAGCAGCTTGGGACTAGCGGAGAGCACAGATACGCAGTATTTT.

The rearrangement uses TRBV6-6 and TRBJ1-2, with 8 bases identical to TRBD1. Germline trimming cut 6 bases from V and 9 bases from J; bases unmatched to any gene: 12. In germline, CDR1 is MNHNY, CDR2 SVGAGI (reference sequence). This CDR3 comprises 14 residues. The CDR3 DNA sequence: TGTGCCAGCAGCTTCCCAGGGGGCAGTTTACGCTACACCTTC. As protein: CASSFPGGSLRYTF.

The chain is built from TRBV7-3 and TRBJ2-3, with D possibly being TRBD1 (6 bases). CDR3 length: 15 residues. V was clipped by 2 bases and J by 3 bases, with 12 bases between them. Germline loops: CDR1 SGHTA, CDR2 FQGTGA. CDR3 DNA sequence: TGTGCCAGCAGCTTACAGGGGCAGCCGACAGATACGCAGTATTTT. Encoded protein: CASSLQGQPTDTQYF. Drawing the rest from reference TRBV7-3 and TRBJ2-3, the complete variable domain is GAGVSQTPSNKVTEKGKYVELRCDPISGHTALYWYRQSLGQGPEFLIYFQGTGAADDSGLPNDRFFAVRPEGSVSTLKIQRTERGDSAVYLCASSLQGQPTDTQYFGPGTRLTVL.

This chain uses TRBV5-1 with TRBJ2-7; TRBD1 agrees at 7 bases. The CDR3 covers 13 residues. Unmatched junction bases numbered 3, after V lost 5 bases and J lost 1 base. Per germline, CDR1 SGHRS and CDR2 YFSETQ. CDR3 protein: CASRRTGSYEQYF. The CDR3 coding sequence is TGCGCCAGCAGAAGGACAGGTTCCTACGAGCAGTACTTC.

The rearrangement uses TRBV6-6 and TRBJ2-1, with D perhaps matching TRBD2 (7 bases). CDR1 MNHNY and CDR2 SVGAGI come from the germline V gene (reference sequence). The CDR3 loop spans 15 amino acids. Deletions cut 2 bases from V and 7 bases from J, with 15 bases between. For the CDR3, the DNA is TGTGCCAGCAGTTACGGGGGGGCACGCGTGAATGAGCAGTTCTTC. This translates into CASSYGGARVNEQFF.

This rearrangement joins TRBV7-2 to TRBJ1-1; D possibly corresponds to TRBD1 (5 bases). Germline loops: CDR1 SGHTA, CDR2 FQGNSA. Trimming stripped 6 bases from V and 1 base from J, with 12 bases between. There are 14 residues in the CDR3. CDR3 coding DNA: TGTGCCAGCAGTTTCTTCACAGGGAACACTGAAGCTTTCTTT. Translation gives CASSFFTGNTEAFF. Together with reference TRBV7-2 and TRBJ1-1, the CDR3 gives the full variable domain: GAGVSQSPSNKVTEKGKDVELRCDPISGHTALYWYRQSLGQGLEFLIYFQGNSAPDKSGLPSDRFSAERTGGSVSTLTIQRTQQEDSAVYLCASSFFTGNTEAFFGQGTRLTVV.

This clone showed up just a few times. The chain is built from TRBV27 and TRBJ1-5; D unclear. This CDR3 region has 12 residues. V dropped 6 bases and J dropped 5 bases, with 8 bases sitting between them. Germline values: CDR1 MNHEY, CDR2 SMNVEV (reference sequence). CDR3 sequence (DNA): TGTGCCAGCAGATCAGGACATCAGCCCCAGCATTTT. This gives the protein CASRSGHQPQHF.

The rearrangement joins TRBV7-3 to TRBJ2-3, with D tentatively TRBD2 (6 bases). Germline V lookup: CDR1 SGHTA, CDR2 FQGTGA. The CDR3 is 13 amino acids. Trimming took 5 bases from V and 4 from J, leaving 10 bases between them. This chain's CDR3 is CASSLGSSDTQYF. In DNA, the CDR3 is TGTGCCAGCAGCCTCGGGAGTTCAGATACGCAGTATTTT. Complete variable domain (other parts from reference TRBV7-3 and TRBJ2-3): GAGVSQTPSNKVTEKGKYVELRCDPISGHTALYWYRQSLGQGPEFLIYFQGTGAADDSGLPNDRFFAVRPEGSVSTLKIQRTERGDSAVYLCASSLGSSDTQYFGPGTRLTVL.

In DNA form, the CDR3 reads TGTGCCAGCAGTCTACTGGGATTCTACGGCTCCTACAATGAGCAGTTCTTC. Residues: CASSLLGFYGSYNEQFF. This chain links TRBV27 with TRBJ2-1; D is unresolved. V was clipped by 5 bases and J by 0 bases, with 17 bases between them. The CDR3 has 17 residues. From germline, CDR1 is MNHEY and CDR2 SMNVEV (reference sequence).

The rearrangement uses TRBV7-9 and TRBJ2-3, with 15 bases that match TRBD2. Trimming cost V 3 bases and J 6 bases; bases outside gene matches: 4. Germline CDR1 reads SEHNR; CDR2 reads FQNEAQ (reference sequence). The CDR3 spans 16 residues. The CDR3 DNA sequence: TGTGCCAGCAGCTTTGGACTAGCGGGAGGGGTGGATACGCAGTATTTT. It specifies CASSFGLAGGVDTQYF.

The chain carries TRBV6-5 and TRBJ2-6; a possible D gene is TRBD1 (5 bases). CDR3 size: 14 residues. Trimming took 8 bases from V and 2 from J, leaving 10 bases between them. CDR1 is MNHEY, CDR2 SVGAGI, per germline. CDR3 sequence: CASGAVTGANVLTF. In DNA, the CDR3 is TGTGCCAGCGGGGCCGTGACTGGGGCCAACGTCCTGACTTTC.

The chain joins TRBV7-3 to TRBJ2-4; TRBD1 might be the D (6 bases). The CDR3 is made up of 15 amino acids. V was shortened by 2 bases and J by 7 bases, with 15 bases between the two germline ends. The germline V gene encodes CDR1 SGHTA and CDR2 FQGTGA. The chain's CDR3 is CASSLGTGRGNIQYF. The CDR3 nucleotides are TGTGCCAGCAGCTTAGGTACAGGGCGAGGGAACATTCAGTACTTC.

The V and J genes are TRBV7-3 and TRBJ2-1; D is possibly TRBD1 (5 bases). The V end lost 4 bases, the J end lost 5 bases, and 12 bases lay between the germline ends. The CDR3 totals 14 residues. Per germline, CDR1 SGHTA and CDR2 FQGTGA. The DNA of the CDR3 is TGTGCCAGCAGCTCAGGGCCCGGAGACAATGAGCAGTTCTTC. Translating gives CASSSGPGDNEQFF.

Remarks on this clone: One end of the junction varies from germline; a read error may be responsible. The V gene is TRBV6-5, the J gene TRBJ2-2; possibly TRBD2 for D (5 bases). Germline V CDR1 and CDR2: MNHEY, SVGAGI. The CDR3 totals 14 residues. The CDR3, as DNA: TGTGCCAGCAGCTACTGGGCGGGCACCGGGGAGCTGTTTTTT. It translates to CASSYWAGTGELFF.

In its sample, this clone was seen many times. The chain has TRBV7-2 and TRBJ2-5; D may be TRBD2 (6 bases). The CDR3 covers 14 residues. Germline V gene data show CDR1 as SGHTA and CDR2 as FQGNSA. The V end lost 0 bases, the J end lost 4 bases, and 9 bases lay between the germline ends. As DNA, the CDR3 is TGTGCCAGCAGCTTAGCGGGAGGTGGAGAGACCCAGTACTTC. Protein product: CASSLAGGGETQYF.

This clone was detected once. J is TRBJ2-5 and V is TRBV11-2; tentatively, D is TRBD2 (6 bases). This CDR3 has 17 residues. Germline lookup yields CDR1 SGHAT and CDR2 FQNNGV. Trimming removed 1 base from V and 1 base from J, with 16 bases in between. CDR3 loop: CASSLGRGTTLQETQYF. The CDR3 DNA is TGTGCCAGCAGCTTAGGGAGGGGCACCACCCTCCAAGAGACCCAGTACTTC.

This chain links TRBV5-6 with TRBJ2-3; 12 positions match TRBD2. Germline V lookup: CDR1 SGHDT, CDR2 YYEEEE. V shed 4 bases and J 7 bases; nucleotides not matched to a gene: 7. The length of the CDR3 is 15 residues. The CDR3 DNA reads as TGTGCCAGCAGCGTGACTAGCGGGAGCGTTTATACGCAGTATTTT. Its translation: CASSVTSGSVYTQYF.

Concerning this clone: The sample has other DNA sequences that encode this CDR3 too. This chain links TRBV30 with TRBJ1-3; D unresolved. The length of the CDR3 is 14 residues. Germline CDR1 is GTSNPN and CDR2 is SVGIG (reference sequence). V was shortened by 2 bases and J by 0 bases, with 8 bases between the two germline ends. CDR3 sequence (DNA): TGTGCCTGGAGTACGGGCTTCTCTGGAAACACCATATATTTT. Residues: CAWSTGFSGNTIYF.

The V gene is TRBV28, the J gene TRBJ2-7; no reliable D call. V was shortened by 4 bases and J by 7 bases, with 20 bases between the two germline ends. Germline-derived CDR1 and CDR2 are MDHEN and SYDVKM. The CDR3 contains 15 residues. Here the CDR3 DNA reads TGTGCCAGCAGTTCCCCGGGTAGGGTGTTGGAGGAGCAGTACTTC. Amino acids: CASSSPGRVLEEQYF.

V usage is TRBV2 and J usage is TRBJ1-6; D not certain. V gave up 1 base and J gave up 9 bases, with 10 bases separating them. Per the germline V gene, CDR1 is SNHLY and CDR2 is FYNNEI. This CDR3 region has 14 residues. The DNA of the CDR3 is TGTGCCAGCAGTGAAGACCTCCCGGGTTCACCCCTCCACTTT. It is translated as CASSEDLPGSPLHF. Together with reference TRBV2 and TRBJ1-6, the CDR3 gives the full variable domain: EPEVTQTPSHQVTQMGQEVILRCVPISNHLYFYWYRQILGQKVEFLVSFYNNEISEKSEIFDDQFSVERPDGSNFTLKIRSTKLEDSAMYFCASSEDLPGSPLHFGNGTRLTVT.

The genes are TRBV19 and TRBJ1-2; D uncertain. Between the trimmed V and J ends, which lost 6 bases and 7 bases, there was a span of 15 bases. This CDR3 region has 13 residues. CDR1 is LNHDA and CDR2 is SQIVND in the germline V gene (reference sequence). CDR3 amino acids: CASRARPGGGYTF. The CDR3 DNA is TGTGCCAGTAGGGCCCGGCCTGGAGGTGGCTACACCTTC.

This clone appeared a few times. The V call is TRBV19, the J call TRBJ1-5, with TRBD1 matching over 7 bases. CDR1 and CDR2 (germline): LNHDA, SQIVND (reference sequence). Losses at the gene ends were 2 bases for V and 2 bases for J; bases not matched to a gene: 12. This CDR3 spans 18 amino acids. The CDR3 protein is CASSIPPRQGAGNQPQHF. CDR3 coding DNA: TGTGCCAGTAGTATACCGCCGCGACAGGGCGCGGGCAATCAGCCCCAGCATTTT.

On this clone: Other DNA sequences from this sample encode an identical CDR3 as well. This rearrangement joins TRBV5-1 to TRBJ2-3; 11 bases are shared with TRBD2. Trimming at V came to 4 bases and at J to 3 bases, leaving 4 bases not matched to a gene. The germline gives CDR1 SGHRS, CDR2 YFSETQ. The CDR3 is 15 amino acids. The CDR3 is CASSLGLAVTDTQYF. CDR3 nucleotide sequence: TGCGCCAGCAGCCTGGGACTAGCGGTGACAGATACGCAGTATTTT.

This clone was recorded a few times. The rearrangement uses TRBV2 and TRBJ1-2; no reliable D call. Germline V gene lookup returns CDR1 SNHLY and CDR2 FYNNEI. Trimming pared 0 bases from V and 4 bases from J, leaving 3 bases between. The CDR3 is 12 residues long. For the CDR3, the DNA is TGTGCCAGCAGTGAAGCAAGCTATGGCTACACCTTC. Protein sequence: CASSEASYGYTF.

This chain links TRBV12-5 with TRBJ2-1, with TRBD2 matching 12 bases. The V and J ends lost 1 base and 2 bases, in that order; junction bases with no gene match: 0. Germline lookup yields CDR1 LGHNT and CDR2 FRNRAP. The CDR3 extends over 16 amino acids. CDR3 residues: CASGLASGRAYNEQFF. CDR3 DNA sequence: TGTGCTAGTGGTTTGGCTAGCGGGAGGGCCTACAATGAGCAGTTCTTC. Combining the CDR3 with reference TRBV12-5 and TRBJ2-1 gives the whole variable domain DARVTQTPRHKVTEMGQEVTMRCQPILGHNTVFWYRQTMMQGLELLAYFRNRAPLDDSGMPKDRFSAEMPDATLATLKIQPSEPRDSAVYFCASGLASGRAYNEQFFGPGTRLTVL.

The chain combines TRBV9 with TRBJ1-2; TRBD1 aligns across 7 bases. Trimming at V came to 7 bases and at J to 4 bases, leaving 7 bases not matched to a gene. Germline lookup yields CDR1 SGDLS and CDR2 YYNGEE. The length of the CDR3 is 13 residues. This CDR3 reads CASGTETFYGYTF. In DNA form, the CDR3 reads TGTGCCAGCGGGACAGAAACATTCTATGGCTACACCTTC.